A selection of T cell receptor beta chains follows, all from one sample in a study of T-cell memory formation after mild COVID-19. TCRdb reprocessed the 5' RACE reads with MiXCR, giving one entry per CDR3 protein. This table holds 350,000 or so distinct CDR3 sequences, under 25% found once. Material for sequencing was PBMCs or a T cell subset sorted from them (not recorded which). Source of these receptors: an adult woman who had mild COVID-19 (a few samples of this study predate the infection). Cell type and time point are not known. Each CDR3 is given with its conserved first and last residue. The D gene is left open where the match is weak. A clone size is listed for some rows: how often the clone was seen (once, few, many), or a class if it is expanded.

J | V | D | size | DNA | CDR3
TRBJ1-1 | TRBV6-5 | NA | few | TGTGCCAGCAGGAAGACCTCGTACACTGAAGCTTTCTTT | CASRKTSYTEAFF
TRBJ2-1 | TRBV6-5 | NA | NA | TGTGCCAGCAGCCCCCCCAAACACAATGAGCAGTTCTTC | CASSPPKHNEQFF
TRBJ2-7 | TRBV7-2 | NA | NA | TGTGCCAGCAGCTTCGGGGAGGGGGCCTACGAGCAGTACTTC | CASSFGEGAYEQYF
TRBJ2-1 | TRBV5-1 | NA | few | TGCGCCAGCAGCTTAAGTTTATGGGGGATCTACAATGAGCAGTTCTTC | CASSLSLWGIYNEQFF
TRBJ2-7 | TRBV12-3/TRBV12-4 | NA | few | TGTGCCAGCAGCTCCACAGGACCCGCCGGCGAGCAGTACTTC | CASSSTGPAGEQYF
TRBJ2-2 | TRBV7-6 | NA | NA | TGTGCCAGCAGCTTTGGGGGGTTAGGACAGCACGGGGAGCTGTTTTTT | CASSFGGLGQHGELFF
TRBJ2-5 | TRBV15 | NA | NA | TGTGCCACCAGCAGAGACGGGTTGACAGAAGAGACCCAGTACTTC | CATSRDGLTEETQYF
TRBJ2-7 | TRBV18 | NA | NA | TGTGCCAGCTCACCATGGGGGGACCAGGGAAGGGAGCAGTACTTC | CASSPWGDQGREQYF
TRBJ2-7 | TRBV5-1 | NA | NA | TGCGCCAGCAGCGATATGGGGGGCCCCTCCTACGAGCAGTACTTC | CASSDMGGPSYEQYF
TRBJ2-5 | TRBV5-1 | TRBD2 | NA | TGCGCCAGCAGCTTGGGTACTAGCGGGAGGAACCAAGAGACCCAGTACTTC | CASSLGTSGRNQETQYF
TRBJ2-3 | TRBV12-3/TRBV12-4 | TRBD2 | few | TGTGCCAGCAGTTTAATTGCGGGAGGGGGCACAGATACGCAGTATTTT | CASSLIAGGGTDTQYF
TRBJ2-1 | TRBV2 | NA | few | TGTGCCAGCAGTGTGGAAAATGAGCAGTTCTTC | CASSVENEQFF
TRBJ1-1 | TRBV25-1 | NA | few | TGTGCCAGCAGAGGACAATCATACACTGAAGCTTTCTTT | CASRGQSYTEAFF
TRBJ2-1 | TRBV15 | NA | few | TGTGCCACCAGCAGAGATCGTTCAGGGCTTTTTGGAAGAAATGAGCAGTTCTTC | CATSRDRSGLFGRNEQFF
TRBJ2-1 | TRBV19 | NA | NA | TGTGCCAGTAGGAGGGATAGCTCCTACAATGAGCAGTTCTTC | CASRRDSSYNEQFF
TRBJ2-3 | TRBV12-3/TRBV12-4 | TRBD2 | few | TGTGCCAGCAGTTTAGGGGGGGGGACCTGGGATACGCAGTATTTT | CASSLGGGTWDTQYF
TRBJ2-3 | TRBV7-9 | NA | NA | TGTGCCAGCAGCCCCGGACGGGCCACAGATACGCAGTATTTT | CASSPGRATDTQYF
TRBJ2-7 | TRBV7-6 | NA | few | TGTGCCAGCAGCTTAATTTCTCGCGGGGTCAGCTACGAGCAGTACTTC | CASSLISRGVSYEQYF
TRBJ2-4 | TRBV10-3 | NA | few | TGTGCCATCAGTCCGACGGGGGCTCTAGCCAAAAACATTCAGTACTTC | CAISPTGALAKNIQYF
TRBJ2-1 | TRBV5-1 | NA | many | TGCGCCAGCAGCCCGGACCCGAGCTCCTACAATGAGCAGTTCTTC | CASSPDPSSYNEQFF
TRBJ1-2 | TRBV6-5 | TRBD1 | many | TGTGCCAGCAGTTATTCCGGACAGGGGGCGGGCTACACCTTC | CASSYSGQGAGYTF
TRBJ2-5 | TRBV24-1 | TRBD2 | NA | TGTGCCACCAGTGATTTAGGGACTAGCGGGAGCCCTGCGGAGACCCAGTACTTC | CATSDLGTSGSPAETQYF
TRBJ1-5 | TRBV6-6 | TRBD1 | NA | TGTGCCAGCAGTTACCTGACAGGGGGCGCGTCTCAGCCCCAGCATTTT | CASSYLTGGASQPQHF
TRBJ2-3 | TRBV24-1 | NA | many | TGTGCCACCAGTGAACCGCCTACAGATACGCAGTATTTT | CATSEPPTDTQYF
TRBJ1-1 | TRBV15 | NA | NA | TGTGCCACCAGCATCTCTCGTCGCGCAGAAGCTTTCTTT | CATSISRRAEAFF
TRBJ2-2 | TRBV6-1 | TRBD2 | few | TGTGCCAGCAGTGTATTTAGCGGGACGAACACCGGGGAGCTGTTTTTT | CASSVFSGTNTGELFF
TRBJ2-3 | TRBV4-2 | TRBD2 | NA | TGTGCCAGCAGCCAAGATCTGAGGAAACGGGAGGGCCCGACAGATACGCAGTATTTT | CASSQDLRKREGPTDTQYF
TRBJ2-3 | TRBV12-3/TRBV12-4 | NA | few | TGTGCCAGCAGGGGAAGGGGGGGCTGGGATACGCAGTATTTT | CASRGRGGWDTQYF
TRBJ2-5 | TRBV7-8 | NA | NA | TGTGCCAGCAGCTTAGAAGTTAGCCCCCCCGAAGAGACCCAGTACTTC | CASSLEVSPPEETQYF
TRBJ1-1 | TRBV12-5 | TRBD1 | NA | TGTGCTAGTGGTTCCGGACAGGGGCTGAACACTGAAGCTTTCTTT | CASGSGQGLNTEAFF
TRBJ2-7 | TRBV27 | NA | NA | TGTGCCAACGAGGGACCCTCCTACGAGCAGTACTTC | CANEGPSYEQYF
TRBJ2-1 | TRBV5-5 | TRBD1 | few | TGTGCCAGCAGCTTGCTCTGGGACAGGGGGCCCTACAATGAGCAGTTCTTC | CASSLLWDRGPYNEQFF
TRBJ1-6 | TRBV7-2 | NA | few | TGTGCCAGCCTTTGGACCTTCAGTTCACCCCTCCACTTT | CASLWTFSSPLHF
TRBJ1-2 | TRBV6-5 | NA | few | TGTGCCAGCAGTAACAGAGCTAACTATGGCTACACCTTC | CASSNRANYGYTF
TRBJ1-5 | TRBV20-1 | NA | NA | TGCAGTGCTAGAGATCTTCGCGGTCTGGGCAATCAGCCCCAGCATTTT | CSARDLRGLGNQPQHF
TRBJ2-1 | TRBV4-1 | NA | many | TGCGCCAGCAGCCAAGTTGGCAGCATGAATGAGCAGTTCTTC | CASSQVGSMNEQFF
TRBJ1-2 | TRBV24-1 | NA | NA | TGTGCCACCAGTGATGGGGGGCGCAACTATGGCTACACCTTC | CATSDGGRNYGYTF
TRBJ2-2 | TRBV4-3 | NA | many | TGCGCCAGCAGCCAAGAGGAAGGAAACACCGGGGAGCTGTTTTTT | CASSQEEGNTGELFF
TRBJ2-3 | TRBV11-3 | NA | NA | TGTGCCAGCAACAAAGGGACAGATACGCAGTATTTT | CASNKGTDTQYF
TRBJ1-1 | TRBV3-1 | TRBD1 | few | TGTGCCAGCACCCAAGGGTACCGACAGGGTTTGAGCACTGAAGCTTTCTTT | CASTQGYRQGLSTEAFF
TRBJ2-1 | TRBV7-3 | TRBD2 | NA | TGTGCCAGCAGCACGGGACTAGCGGGAGCCGATGAGCAGTTCTTC | CASSTGLAGADEQFF
TRBJ2-7 | TRBV7-2 | NA | few | TGTGCCAGCAGGATGGGACCCGCCGCCGGCGAGCAGTACTTC | CASRMGPAAGEQYF
TRBJ2-7 | TRBV7-6 | NA | NA | TGTGCCAGCAGCACCTCATCACAGGGCTACGAGCAGTACTTC | CASSTSSQGYEQYF
TRBJ1-1 | TRBV6-5 | NA | NA | TGTGCCAGCAGACCTCTGGGGGGACCACGGGAAGCTTTCTTT | CASRPLGGPREAFF
TRBJ2-1 | TRBV29-1 | NA | few | TGCAGCGTTGAAGGGGACCTAGGAAGGTCCTACAATGAGCAGTTCTTC | CSVEGDLGRSYNEQFF
TRBJ1-6 | TRBV4-2 | NA | NA | TGTGCCAGCAGCCAAGATAAAAATCTGGGTTCACCCCTCCACTTT | CASSQDKNLGSPLHF
TRBJ1-1 | TRBV30 | NA | once | TGTGCCTGGAGTGTAGGGATGAACACTGAAGCTTTCTTT | CAWSVGMNTEAFF
TRBJ1-1 | TRBV18 | NA | NA | TGTGCCAGCTCACCACAAGGCAGACCCAACACTGAAGCTTTCTTT | CASSPQGRPNTEAFF
TRBJ1-1 | TRBV10-3 | TRBD1 | NA | TGTGCCATGAAGGGACAGGCCATGAACACTGAAGCTTTCTTT | CAMKGQAMNTEAFF
TRBJ2-5 | TRBV7-2 | TRBD2 | few | TGTGCCAGCAGCTCCCGTAGCGGGGGCGCTATCGGGACCCAGTACTTC | CASSSRSGGAIGTQYF